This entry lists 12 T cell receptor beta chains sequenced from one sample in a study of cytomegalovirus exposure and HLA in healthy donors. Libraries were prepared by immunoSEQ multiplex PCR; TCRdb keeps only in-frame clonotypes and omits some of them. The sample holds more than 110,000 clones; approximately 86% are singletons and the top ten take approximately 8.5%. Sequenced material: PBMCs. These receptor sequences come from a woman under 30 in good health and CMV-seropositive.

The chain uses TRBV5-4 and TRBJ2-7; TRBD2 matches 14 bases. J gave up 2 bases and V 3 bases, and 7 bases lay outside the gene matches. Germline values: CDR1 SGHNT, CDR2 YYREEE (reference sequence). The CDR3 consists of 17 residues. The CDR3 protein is CASSSGLAGGQAYEQYF. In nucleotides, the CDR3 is TGTGCCAGCAGCTCTGGACTAGCGGGGGGACAAGCCTACGAGCAGTACTTC.

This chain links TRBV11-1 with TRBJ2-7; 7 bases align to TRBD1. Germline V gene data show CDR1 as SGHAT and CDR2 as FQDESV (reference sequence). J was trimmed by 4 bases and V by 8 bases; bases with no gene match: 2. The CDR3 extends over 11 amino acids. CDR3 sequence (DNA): TGTGCCAGCGGCAGGGGGTACGAGCAGTACTTC. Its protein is CASGRGYEQYF.

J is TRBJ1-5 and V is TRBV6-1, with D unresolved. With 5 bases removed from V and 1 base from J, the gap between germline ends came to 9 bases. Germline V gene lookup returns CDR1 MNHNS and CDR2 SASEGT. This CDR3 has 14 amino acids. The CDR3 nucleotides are TGTGCCAGCAGTCGGGGTATCAGCAATCAGCCCCAGCATTTT. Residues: CASSRGISNQPQHF.

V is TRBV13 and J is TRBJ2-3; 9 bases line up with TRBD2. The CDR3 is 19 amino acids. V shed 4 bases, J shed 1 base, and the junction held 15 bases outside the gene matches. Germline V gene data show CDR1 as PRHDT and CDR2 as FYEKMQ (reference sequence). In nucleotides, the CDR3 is TGTGCCAGCAGCTCCAAAGGGGTTGCGGGGGGGCTCGGCACAGATACGCAGTATTTT. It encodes CASSSKGVAGGLGTDTQYF.

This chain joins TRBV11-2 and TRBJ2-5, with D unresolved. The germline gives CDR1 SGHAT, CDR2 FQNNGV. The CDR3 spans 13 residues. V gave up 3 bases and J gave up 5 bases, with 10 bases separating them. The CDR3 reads CASSLAAMETQYF. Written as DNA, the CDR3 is TGTGCCAGCAGCTTGGCCGCAATGGAGACCCAGTACTTC.

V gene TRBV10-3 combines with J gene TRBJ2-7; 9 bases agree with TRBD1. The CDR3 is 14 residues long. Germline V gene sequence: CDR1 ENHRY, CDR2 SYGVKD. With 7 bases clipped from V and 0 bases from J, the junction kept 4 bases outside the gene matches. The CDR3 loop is CAIMGQGRSYEQYF. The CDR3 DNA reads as TGTGCCATCATGGGACAGGGTCGCTCCTACGAGCAGTACTTC.

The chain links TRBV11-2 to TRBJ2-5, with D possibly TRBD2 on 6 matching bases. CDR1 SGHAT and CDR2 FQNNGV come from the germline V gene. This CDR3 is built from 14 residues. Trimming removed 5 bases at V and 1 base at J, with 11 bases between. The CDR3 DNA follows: TGTGCCAGCAGCCCACGACTAGTCCAAGAGACCCAGTACTTC. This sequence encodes CASSPRLVQETQYF.

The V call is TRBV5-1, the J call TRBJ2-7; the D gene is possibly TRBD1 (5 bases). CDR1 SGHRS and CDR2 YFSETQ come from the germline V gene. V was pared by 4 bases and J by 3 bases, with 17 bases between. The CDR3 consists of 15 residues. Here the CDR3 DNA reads TGCGCCAGCAGCGGGCAGGGATTACGGAGCTACGAGCAGTACTTC. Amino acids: CASSGQGLRSYEQYF.

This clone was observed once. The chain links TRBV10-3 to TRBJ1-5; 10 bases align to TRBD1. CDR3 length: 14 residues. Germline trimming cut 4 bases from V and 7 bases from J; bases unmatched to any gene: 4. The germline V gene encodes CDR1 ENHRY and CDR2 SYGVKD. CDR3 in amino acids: CAISATGGWQPQHF. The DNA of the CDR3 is TGTGCCATCAGTGCGACAGGGGGCTGGCAGCCCCAGCATTTT.

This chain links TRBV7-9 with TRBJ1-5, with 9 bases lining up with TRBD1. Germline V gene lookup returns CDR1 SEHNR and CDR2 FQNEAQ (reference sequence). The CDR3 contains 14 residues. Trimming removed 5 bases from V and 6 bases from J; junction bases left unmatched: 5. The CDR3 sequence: CASSAGQGIQPQHF. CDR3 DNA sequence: TGTGCCAGCAGCGCCGGACAGGGGATTCAGCCCCAGCATTTT.

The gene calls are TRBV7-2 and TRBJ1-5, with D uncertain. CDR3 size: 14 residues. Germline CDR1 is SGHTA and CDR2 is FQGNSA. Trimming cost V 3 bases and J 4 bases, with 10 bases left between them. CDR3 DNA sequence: TGTGCCAGCAGCTTCACAAGTTCGAATCAGCCCCAGCATTTT. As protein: CASSFTSSNQPQHF.

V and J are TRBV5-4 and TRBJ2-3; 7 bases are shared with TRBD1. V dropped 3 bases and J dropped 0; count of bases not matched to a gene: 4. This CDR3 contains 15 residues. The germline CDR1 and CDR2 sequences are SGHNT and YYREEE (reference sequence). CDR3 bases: TGTGCCAGCAGCTCCCGGACAGGAAGCACAGATACGCAGTATTTT. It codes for CASSSRTGSTDTQYF.